This T cell receptor beta chain was documented in a study of T-cell memory formation after mild COVID-19. At the level of the study: Each donor largely had its own TCR clusters. Points from the study as a whole: Among contracting clones, CD4+ were mainly CM/EM and CD8+ enriched in EMRA.

V lost 2 bases to trimming and J lost 6 bases, with 2 bases between them. Germline loops: CDR1 SGHTA, CDR2 FQGNSA. CDR3 length: 11 residues. As to this clonotype: No antigen is known for it.

In TCRdb, the 5' RACE reads were re-called with MiXCR into one record per CDR3 protein. Among about 400,000 distinct CDR3 sequences listed, 24% were seen once. Sequencing input: PBMCs or a T cell subset sorted from them (not recorded which). This clonotype was obtained from an adult woman who had mild COVID-19 (a few samples of this study predate the infection). Cell type and time point are not known. The chain combines TRBV7-2 with TRBJ1-3; D is unresolved. The DNA of the CDR3 is TGTGCCAGCAGCTTAATAAACACCATATATTTT. Amino acid sequence: CASSLINTIYF.